This T cell receptor (beta chain) stems from a study of metastatic and nonmetastatic thyroid tumors. Study overall: Across peripheral blood and tumor or nodule tissue samples taken from malignant and benign thyroid patients, the repertoires were compared with one another. Study conclusions and caveats: In blood and tumor, TCR beta diversity was reportedly significantly higher in malignant thyroid tumors than in benign nodules.

A remark on this clone: Its antigen is not known. At one end the junction does not follow the germline gene, possibly because of a read error.

In the authors' workflow: The distant-metastasis classifier for papillary thyroid cancer was built from CDR3 differences across clinicopathological groups. TCRdb reprocessed the PCR reads using MiXCR. TCRdb, not the original authors, processed these V and J calls. The table has tens of thousands of clones, 15% to 20% seen once; the top ten hold just under 9.5%. CDR1 and CDR2 (germline): MNHNS, SASEGT. CDR3 length: 16 amino acids. No treatment of any kind had been given to any patient before thyroid surgery. The J gene is TRBJ1-5, the V gene TRBV6-1; D is uncertain. The sequenced material came from blood. The source of this sequence is a male donor with papillary thyroid cancer or a benign thyroid nodule (not recorded which). Some clones in this sample may be carry-over from other donors' samples. CDR3: CASRAGNKVSNHPQHF. Written as DNA, the CDR3 is TGTGCCAGCAGGGCGGGTAATAAAGTGAGCAATCATCCCCAGCATTTT.